This T cell receptor (beta chain) derives from a study of T cell responses to AZD1222 COVID-19 vaccine. Across the study: Investigators merged groups given second doses at roughly 4 or roughly 12 weeks. Study-level points and caveats: The repertoires were collected only after the peak T cell response. Clonal diversity may have been underestimated in mostly white British donors. Baseline serostatus was positive in only six AZD1222 recipients.

As regards this clone: Its antigen is unidentified.

Repertoires were generated with immunoSEQ multiplex PCR, while TCRdb's copy carries only in-frame clones and drops some. The table lists roughly 130,000 clones, 86% of them singletons, with roughly 12% in the top ten. Germline V lookup: CDR1 SGHVS, CDR2 FNYEAQ. The V and J ends lost 5 bases and 7 bases, in that order; junction bases with no gene match: 10. The CDR3 totals 15 residues. Material: peripheral blood, obtained on day 0 of AZD1222 vaccination. This TCR derives from an adult in good health. The V gene is TRBV7-6, the J gene TRBJ1-5, with 8 bases lining up with TRBD1. The CDR3 DNA is TGTGCCAGCAGCCTCGGGACAGGCGCCGGGCAGCCCCAGCATTTT. This translates into CASSLGTGAGQPQHF.